The rows below give T cell receptor beta chains drawn from one sample of a study of radiotherapy plus CTLA-4 blockade in lung cancer. The assay was immunoSEQ multiplex PCR, and TCRdb's table has in-frame clones only and misses some. The table lists about 49,000 clones, 60% to 80% of them singletons. Sequences were derived from peripheral blood, sampled from a patient treated with radiotherapy plus ipilimumab. The receptors come from a human donor with non-small cell lung cancer who had stable disease on radiotherapy plus ipilimumab. Each CDR3 is given with its conserved first and last residue. Fields, in order: clone size, J gene, V gene, D gene, CDR3 DNA, CDR3 protein. A D gene is named only where the DNA matches it firmly. Size values are once, few and many counts, or a class for expanded clones, and some rows have none.

few,TRBJ1-5,TRBV27,NA,TGTGCCAGCAGTTTAAGGCAGTATAGCAATCAGCCCCAGCATTTT,CASSLRQYSNQPQHF
once,TRBJ2-2,TRBV28,NA,TGTGCCAGCAGTTTATTCCAGGCCGGGGAGCTGTTTTTT,CASSLFQAGELFF
NA,TRBJ1-6,TRBV5-6,TRBD1,TGTGCCAGCAGCCCTGACAGGGGAGAGGGGTATTCACCCCTCCACTTT,CASSPDRGEGYSPLHF
NA,TRBJ1-2,TRBV7-9,NA,TGTGCCAGCAGCTTACTGACAGGAGGGTATGGCTACACCTTC,CASSLLTGGYGYTF
NA,TRBJ1-6,TRBV30,NA,TGTGCCTGGACAGGGCGGACGGCCTATAATTCACCCCTCCACTTT,CAWTGRTAYNSPLHF
NA,TRBJ1-6,TRBV25-1,NA,TGTGCCAGCAGTGAACGGGGGGCTAATTCACCCCTCCACTTT,CASSERGANSPLHF
NA,TRBJ2-5,TRBV7-2,NA,TGTGCCAGCAGCTTAGTCTCCAGGGGAGGAGAGACCCAGTACTTC,CASSLVSRGGETQYF
NA,TRBJ2-5,TRBV7-2,TRBD1,TGTGCCAGCAGCTTAGGGGCAGGGGGCCAAGAGACCCAGTACTTC,CASSLGAGGQETQYF
NA,TRBJ1-1,TRBV18,NA,TGTGCCAGCTCACGGGCCAGGAACACTGAAGCTTTCTTT,CASSRARNTEAFF
few,TRBJ2-1,TRBV7-9,NA,TGTGCCAGCAGTTCCTTAGACTGGTACAATGAGCAGTTCTTC,CASSSLDWYNEQFF
NA,TRBJ1-5,TRBV27,TRBD1,TGTGCCAGCAGTTTATCAAGTAGGGGACAGTTCAATCAGCCCCAGCATTTT,CASSLSSRGQFNQPQHF
once,TRBJ2-3,TRBV5-1,NA,TGCGCCAGCAGCTTGGCTGAGGCGGGATGGGGCACAGATACGCAGTATTTT,CASSLAEAGWGTDTQYF
NA,TRBJ1-4,TRBV6-1,TRBD1,TGTGCCAGCAGTGGTATGACAGGGGGTAATGAAAAACTGTTTTTT,CASSGMTGGNEKLFF
NA,TRBJ1-1,TRBV7-7,NA,TGTGCCAGCAGCCCGGGACCGGGGAACACTGAAGCTTTCTTT,CASSPGPGNTEAFF
NA,TRBJ2-2,TRBV18,TRBD1,TGTGCCAGCTCATCCCGGGACAGGGAGACCGGGGAGCTGTTTTTT,CASSSRDRETGELFF
few,TRBJ2-7,TRBV6-1,TRBD1,TGTGCCAGCAACTCCGGACAGGGAAACGAGCAGTACTTC,CASNSGQGNEQYF
NA,TRBJ2-6,TRBV4-2,NA,TGTGCCAGCAGCCAAGGAGCCACTCGGGCCTCTGGGGCCAACGTCCTGACTTTC,CASSQGATRASGANVLTF
NA,TRBJ1-1,TRBV5-1,NA,TGCGCCAGCAGCTTCGGAGGAGGGCGAACTGAAGCTTTCTTT,CASSFGGGRTEAFF
NA,TRBJ1-1,TRBV28,TRBD1,TGTGCCAGCAGCGAGTGGACAGGTCGAGCTGAAGCTTTCTTT,CASSEWTGRAEAFF
NA,TRBJ2-3,TRBV7-2,TRBD2,TGTGCCAGCAGCCCCCCTGGACTAGCGGGGGTTTACACAGATACGCAGTATTTT,CASSPPGLAGVYTDTQYF
once,TRBJ1-2,TRBV5-1,NA,TGCGCCAGCAGCTTGGACGCAGGGAATTATGGCTACACCTTC,CASSLDAGNYGYTF
NA,TRBJ1-1,TRBV28,NA,TGTGCCAGCATTAGACAGAGGAACACTGAAGCTTTCTTT,CASIRQRNTEAFF
NA,TRBJ1-5,TRBV19,NA,TGTGCCAGTAAACAGGGAGCTGGTGGCAATCAGCCCCAGCATTTT,CASKQGAGGNQPQHF
NA,TRBJ2-5,TRBV10-3,NA,TGTGCCATCAGTGGAGGGCGGGGGCTCCAAGAGACCCAGTACTTC,CAISGGRGLQETQYF